These 2 T cell receptor beta chains were all obtained from the same sample, sequenced in a study of T cells after yellow fever vaccination. TCRdb recomputed calls from the 5' RACE reads with MiXCR, one row per CDR3 protein. The sample includes 610,000 or so distinct CDR3 sequences, around 12% of them seen just once. This specimen consisted of PBMCs, obtained on the day of the yellow fever booster vaccination. The receptors derive from a man aged 30 to 39 who received the YFV17D yellow fever vaccine.

This clonotype appeared a few times. The gene calls are TRBV5-1 and TRBJ1-2; D remains ambiguous. Trimming removed 1 base from V and 4 bases from J, with 11 bases in between. CDR3 length: 14 residues. Germline-derived CDR1 and CDR2 are SGHRS and YFSETQ. CDR3 DNA: TGCGCCAGCAGCTTGAAGGAGGCGGGCTATGGCTACACCTTC. Protein product: CASSLKEAGYGYTF.

This clonotype was counted a few times. The chain uses TRBV5-1 and TRBJ2-1; 8 bases fit TRBD2. The trim removed 3 bases at V and 6 bases at J, leaving 14 bases unmatched. The CDR3 loop spans 17 amino acids. Per the germline V gene, CDR1 is SGHRS and CDR2 is YFSETQ. CDR3 amino acids: CASSWGLPGRGTNEQFF. In DNA form, the CDR3 reads TGCGCCAGCAGCTGGGGACTACCCGGGAGGGGGACCAATGAGCAGTTCTTC.